Shown below are 18 T cell receptor beta chains from a single sample sequenced in a study of molecular identifiers for immune sequencing clone quantification (dated by TCRdb to the late 2010s). The library was prepared using PCR. This sample was sequenced with a NextSeq 500. The raw public reads went through TCRdb reprocessing: fastp at Q25, MiXCR clone calling, in-frame beta chains kept. Every entry covers one CDR3 protein and lists the most common genes and DNA from its rows. Within this sample are over 550,000 distinct CDR3 sequences, with about 25% of them counted one time only. The top ten hold 0.6% to 0.9% of the sample. Sequencing input: naive CD8+ T cells from blood, with Jurkat cell RNA spiked in. Taken with the paper, the label for cell subset or site translates to: FACS-sorted CD8+CD4-CCR7+CD45RA+ naive T cells. The origin of the receptors is a human donor in good health. Some libraries in this study had Jurkat cell RNA spiked in.

This clonotype came up many times. Written as DNA, the CDR3 is TGCAGTGCTAGCCCAGGGATGGGAGAAAAACTGTTTTTT. Translation gives CSASPGMGEKLFF. The J gene is TRBJ1-4, the V gene TRBV20-1; tentative D call: TRBD1 (5 bases). Trimming shortened V by 3 bases and J by 8 bases, and 13 bases separated the two germline ends. Germline-derived CDR1 and CDR2 are DFQATT and SNEGSKA (reference sequence). The CDR3 has 13 amino acids.

On this clonotype: A clone one base away is much larger, so this may be a read error. The rearrangement links TRBV5-1 to TRBJ2-3; 13 bases match TRBD2. V lost 3 bases, J lost 3 bases, and 4 bases stayed unmatched. CDR3 size: 16 residues. Per the germline V gene, CDR1 is SGHRS and CDR2 is YFSETQ. The CDR3 here is CASSCGLAGVTDTQYF. The CDR3 nucleotides read TGCGCCAGCAGCTGCGGACTAGCGGGAGTAACAGATACGCAGTATTTT.

The chain links TRBV27 to TRBJ2-3, with D hard to call. The CDR3 loop spans 14 amino acids. Trimming pared 0 bases from V and 4 bases from J, leaving 8 bases between. Germline CDR1 reads MNHEY; CDR2 reads SMNVEV (reference sequence). The CDR3 here is CASSLSLTSDTQYF. The CDR3 region has the DNA TGTGCCAGCAGTTTATCGCTGACCTCAGATACGCAGTATTTT.

This clonotype was picked up many times. The chain couples TRBV30 to TRBJ1-1; D is unresolved. The CDR3 loop spans 12 amino acids. Germline loops: CDR1 GTSNPN, CDR2 SVGIG (reference sequence). Trimming shortened V by 1 base and J by 7 bases, and 10 bases separated the two germline ends. CDR3 bases: TGTGCCTGGAGTGGGATGGCATATGAAGCTTTCTTT. This gives the protein CAWSGMAYEAFF.

J is TRBJ1-1 and V is TRBV6-5; no definite D call. CDR1 MNHEY and CDR2 SVGAGI come from the germline V gene. The length of the CDR3 is 15 residues. Deletions cut 7 bases from V and 1 base from J, with 16 bases between. The CDR3 coding sequence is TGTGCCAGCAAACCTCTCGCAGTGGCGAACACTGAAGCTTTCTTT. It specifies CASKPLAVANTEAFF.

Concerning this clonotype: A much larger clonotype is one base distant, so this may be a read error. The J gene is TRBJ2-7, the V gene TRBV25-1, with 9 bases matching TRBD1. The CDR3 is 13 amino acids. Germline V CDR1 and CDR2: MGHDK, SYGVNS. The ends lost 10 bases at V and 6 bases at J; junction bases unmatched: 10. In DNA form, the CDR3 reads TGTGCCAACAGCGCCGGGACAGGGTCCGAGCAGTACTTC. It specifies CANSAGTGSEQYF.

V usage is TRBV29-1 and J usage is TRBJ2-1; D is perhaps TRBD2 (7 bases). The V end was cut by 3 bases, the J end by 5 bases, with 20 bases between. CDR1 and CDR2 from the germline V gene are SQVTM and ANQGSEA. The length of the CDR3 is 16 residues. CDR3 nucleotide sequence: TGCAGCGTTGACAACCAGGACAGCGGGACTCACAATGAGCAGTTCTTC. This sequence encodes CSVDNQDSGTHNEQFF.

This clonotype was found once. This may arise from a read error, as a much more abundant clone is one base away. The chain links TRBV27 to TRBJ2-7; 7 bases align to TRBD2. The CDR3 is 12 amino acids. The V and J ends lost 3 bases and 12 bases, in that order; junction bases with no gene match: 8. CDR1 is MNHEY, CDR2 SMNVEV, per germline (reference sequence). The CDR3 here is CASSFPGGLPYF. The DNA of the CDR3 is TGTGCCAGCAGTTTCCCGGGGGGACTCCCGTACTTC.

This clonotype was detected only a few times. The V call is TRBV4-1, the J call TRBJ1-1; possible D gene TRBD1, 5 bases. The CDR3 contains 14 residues. The V end was cut by 1 base, the J end by 8 bases, with 14 bases between. Germline CDR1 MGHRA, CDR2 YSYEKL. The CDR3 DNA reads TGCGCCAGCAGCCAAGTAAGGCAGGGAGGAGAAGCTTTCTTT. The encoded protein is CASSQVRQGGEAFF.

Details on this clonotype: Being one base from a much bigger clone, this may be a read error. This chain connects TRBV12-3 or TRBV12-4 to TRBJ1-1; perhaps TRBD1 as D (5 bases). The CDR3 covers 14 residues. This CDR3 reads CASSLDISGAEALF. In DNA, the CDR3 is TGTGCCAGCAGTTTAGACATTAGCGGGGCTGAAGCTCTCTTT.

The table lists this clonotype with many counts. The chain joins TRBV28 to TRBJ2-3, with 8 positions matching TRBD1. The germline V gene has CDR1 MDHEN and CDR2 SYDVKM. This CDR3 has 15 amino acids. V was pared by 3 bases and J by 4 bases, with 6 bases of the junction left unmatched. The CDR3 nucleotides read TGTGCCAGCAGTTTTTTCCAGGGGGCGGCAGATACGCAGTATTTT. It yields the protein CASSFFQGAADTQYF.

This clonotype was counted a few times. The V gene is TRBV4-1, the J gene TRBJ2-5; tentatively, D is TRBD1 (5 bases). The CDR3 is 15 amino acids. Trimming cost V 4 bases and J 4 bases, with 16 bases left between them. Germline loops: CDR1 MGHRA, CDR2 YSYEKL. CDR3 nucleotide sequence: TGCGCCAGCAGCCCCCAACCAGGGCTTGCAGAGACCCAGTACTTC. Its protein product is CASSPQPGLAETQYF.

This clonotype was found many times. This sequence joins TRBV12-3 or TRBV12-4 and TRBJ1-1; perhaps TRBD1 as D (5 bases). Trimming left V 6 bases short and J 8 bases short, with 13 bases between. This CDR3 spans 12 amino acids. DNA for the CDR3: TGTGCCAGCAGGAGGACATTTTTAGAAGCTTTCTTT. Residues: CASRRTFLEAFF.

This clonotype was observed a few times. V is TRBV3-1 and J is TRBJ1-2; TRBD1 aligns across 9 bases. The CDR3 is 15 residues long. Germline trimming cut 1 base from V and 5 bases from J; bases unmatched to any gene: 5. Germline V gives CDR1 LGHDT, CDR2 YNNKEL (reference sequence). CDR3 residues: CASSQGTGEGYGYTF. The CDR3 DNA reads TGTGCCAGCAGCCAAGGGACAGGGGAGGGGTATGGCTACACCTTC.

The chain carries TRBV2 and TRBJ1-2; D is unclear. The CDR3 loop spans 13 amino acids. Germline CDR1 is SNHLY and CDR2 is FYNNEI. The ends were cut back, 7 bases at V and 4 bases at J, with 13 bases in the middle. CDR3 loop: CASMEPAFYGYTF. The CDR3 DNA reads as TGTGCCAGCATGGAGCCCGCATTCTATGGCTACACCTTC.

The chain has TRBV4-2 and TRBJ2-2; D possibly matches TRBD1 or TRBD2 (5 bases each). Germline CDR1 is LGHNA and CDR2 is YNFKEQ. There are 17 residues in the CDR3. The V and J ends lost 0 bases and 1 base respectively, with 12 bases between them. CDR3 in amino acids: CASSQDTGTRNTGELFF. The CDR3 coding sequence is TGTGCCAGCAGCCAAGATACGGGGACGAGGAACACCGGGGAGCTGTTTTTT.

The chain combines TRBV3-1 with TRBJ2-3; D remains unclear. CDR3 size: 16 residues. CDR1 and CDR2 from the germline V gene are LGHDT and YNNKEL (reference sequence). The V and J ends lost 1 base and 0 bases respectively, with 11 bases between them. CDR3 sequence reads: CASSQVIASSTDTQYF. The CDR3 nucleotides are TGTGCCAGCAGCCAAGTAATAGCCTCTAGCACAGATACGCAGTATTTT.

This clonotype was recorded many times. The chain carries TRBV30 and TRBJ2-7; D ambiguous. Germline values: CDR1 GTSNPN, CDR2 SVGIG (reference sequence). The CDR3 runs to 13 residues. The germline V and J ends were trimmed by 0 bases and 0 bases, with 6 bases remaining between them. The CDR3 DNA sequence: TGTGCCTGGAGTGTTAGCAGCTCCTACGAGCAGTACTTC. This sequence encodes CAWSVSSSYEQYF.